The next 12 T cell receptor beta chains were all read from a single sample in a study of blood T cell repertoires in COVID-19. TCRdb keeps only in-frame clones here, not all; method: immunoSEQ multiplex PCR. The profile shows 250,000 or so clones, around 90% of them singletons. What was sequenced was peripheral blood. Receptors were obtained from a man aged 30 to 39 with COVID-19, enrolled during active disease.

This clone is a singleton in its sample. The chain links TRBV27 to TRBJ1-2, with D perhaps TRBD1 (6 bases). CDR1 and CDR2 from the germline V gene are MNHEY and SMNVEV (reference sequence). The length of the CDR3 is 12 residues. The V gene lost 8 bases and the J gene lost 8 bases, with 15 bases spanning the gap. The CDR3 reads CASAPGAGGYTF. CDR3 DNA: TGTGCCAGCGCTCCAGGGGCAGGGGGCTACACCTTC.

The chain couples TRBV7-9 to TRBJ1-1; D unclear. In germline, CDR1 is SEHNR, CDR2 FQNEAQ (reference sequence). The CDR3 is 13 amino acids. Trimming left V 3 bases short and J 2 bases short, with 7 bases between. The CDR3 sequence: CASSLWQNTEAFF. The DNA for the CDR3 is TGTGCCAGCAGCTTGTGGCAAAACACTGAAGCTTTCTTT.

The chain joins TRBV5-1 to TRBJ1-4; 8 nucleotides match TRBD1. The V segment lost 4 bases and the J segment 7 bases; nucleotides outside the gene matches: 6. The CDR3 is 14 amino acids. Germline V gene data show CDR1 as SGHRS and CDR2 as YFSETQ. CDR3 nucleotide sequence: TGCGCCAGCAGCCCTACAGGGGGTATTGAAAAACTGTTTTTT. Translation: CASSPTGGIEKLFF. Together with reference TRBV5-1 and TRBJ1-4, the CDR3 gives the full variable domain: KAGVTQTPRYLIKTRGQQVTLSCSPISGHRSVSWYQQTPGQGLQFLFEYFSETQRNKGNFPGRFSGRQFSNSRSEMNVSTLELGDSALYLCASSPTGGIEKLFFGSGTQLSVL.

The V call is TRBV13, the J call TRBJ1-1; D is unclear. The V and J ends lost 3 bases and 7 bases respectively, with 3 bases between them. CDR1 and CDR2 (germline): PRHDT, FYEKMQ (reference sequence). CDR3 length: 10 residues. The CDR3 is CASSLREAFF. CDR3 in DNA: TGTGCCAGCAGCTTGCGTGAAGCTTTCTTT.

The CDR3 DNA is TGTGCCAGCAATAACCTCGGGGGGGCCTTCAATGAGCAGTTCTTC. Residues: CASNNLGGAFNEQFF. This chain joins TRBV27 and TRBJ2-1; 8 nucleotides agree with TRBD2. The CDR3 totals 15 residues. J gave up 6 bases and V 7 bases, and 11 bases lay outside the gene matches. In germline, CDR1 is MNHEY, CDR2 SMNVEV (reference sequence).

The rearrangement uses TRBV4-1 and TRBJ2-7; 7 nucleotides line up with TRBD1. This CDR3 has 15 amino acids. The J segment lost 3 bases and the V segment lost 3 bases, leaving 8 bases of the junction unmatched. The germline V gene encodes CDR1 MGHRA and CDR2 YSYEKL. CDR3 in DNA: TGCGCCAGCAGCCATGAACCGGGACAGTACTACGAGCAGTACTTC. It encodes CASSHEPGQYYEQYF.

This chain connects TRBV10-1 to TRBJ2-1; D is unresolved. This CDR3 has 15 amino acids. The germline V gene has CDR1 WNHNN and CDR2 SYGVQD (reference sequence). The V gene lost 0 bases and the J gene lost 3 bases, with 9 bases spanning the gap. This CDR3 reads CASSESPGFYNEQFF. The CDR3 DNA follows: TGCGCCAGCAGTGAGTCGCCCGGGTTCTACAATGAGCAGTTCTTC.

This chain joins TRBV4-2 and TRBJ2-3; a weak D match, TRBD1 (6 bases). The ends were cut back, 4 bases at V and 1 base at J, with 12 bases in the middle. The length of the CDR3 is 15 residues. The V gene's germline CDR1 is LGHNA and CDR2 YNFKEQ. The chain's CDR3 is CASSPTRQGTDTQYF. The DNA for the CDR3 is TGTGCCAGCAGCCCTACCCGACAGGGCACAGATACGCAGTATTTT.

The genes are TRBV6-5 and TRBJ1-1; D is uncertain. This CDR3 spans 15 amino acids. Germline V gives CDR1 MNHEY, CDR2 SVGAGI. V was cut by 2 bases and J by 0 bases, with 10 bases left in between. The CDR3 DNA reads TGTGCCAGCAGTTACCGCGGAGGGATGAACACTGAAGCTTTCTTT. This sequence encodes CASSYRGGMNTEAFF.

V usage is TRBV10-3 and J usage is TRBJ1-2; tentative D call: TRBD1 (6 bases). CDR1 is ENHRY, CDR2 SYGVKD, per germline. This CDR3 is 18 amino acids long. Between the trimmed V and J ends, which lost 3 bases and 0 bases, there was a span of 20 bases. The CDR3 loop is CAISESTGIITTNYGYTF. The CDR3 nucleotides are TGTGCCATCAGTGAAAGTACAGGGATTATAACCACTAACTATGGCTACACCTTC.

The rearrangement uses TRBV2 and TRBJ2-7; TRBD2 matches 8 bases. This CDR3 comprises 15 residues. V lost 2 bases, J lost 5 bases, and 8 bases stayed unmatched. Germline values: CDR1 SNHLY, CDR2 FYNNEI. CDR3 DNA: TGTGCCAGCAGTGAATTGGCGGGGGGTAGTCACGAGCAGTACTTC. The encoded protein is CASSELAGGSHEQYF. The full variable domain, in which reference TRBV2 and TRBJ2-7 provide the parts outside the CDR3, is EPEVTQTPSHQVTQMGQEVILRCVPISNHLYFYWYRQILGQKVEFLVSFYNNEISEKSEIFDDQFSVERPDGSNFTLKIRSTKLEDSAMYFCASSELAGGSHEQYFGPGTRLTVT.

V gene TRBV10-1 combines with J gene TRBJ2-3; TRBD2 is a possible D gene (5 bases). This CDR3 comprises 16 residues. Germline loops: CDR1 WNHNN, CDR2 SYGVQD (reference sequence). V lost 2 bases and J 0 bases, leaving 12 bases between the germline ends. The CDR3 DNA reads TGCGCCAGCAGTGAGGGACTCATATCTAGCACAGATACGCAGTATTTT. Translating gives CASSEGLISSTDTQYF.